Reported below is one TCR beta chain. Its antigen is not known. The data are from a study of T cells after yellow fever vaccination. Findings of the study overall: Researchers noted that a small share of clonotypes showed up in both CD4 and CD8 compartments. Post-booster repertoires again held most primary-vaccination clones (roughly 96% CD4, over 80% CD8).

Deletions cut 2 bases from V and 3 bases from J, with 9 bases between. Germline CDR1 is SGHRS and CDR2 is YFSETQ. This CDR3 comprises 14 residues. A single record per CDR3 protein comes from TCRdb applying MiXCR to the 5' RACE reads. Found here are hundreds of thousands of distinct CDR3 sequences, roughly 12% of them singletons; the top ten hold approximately 15%. This TCR was recovered from a young man who received the YFV17D yellow fever vaccine. The specimen was PBMCs, collected on the day of the yellow fever booster vaccination. The chain recombines TRBV5-1 with TRBJ2-1; D gene uncertain. The CDR3 here is CASSFNSYYNEQFF. DNA for the CDR3: TGCGCCAGCAGCTTCAACAGCTACTACAATGAGCAGTTCTTC.